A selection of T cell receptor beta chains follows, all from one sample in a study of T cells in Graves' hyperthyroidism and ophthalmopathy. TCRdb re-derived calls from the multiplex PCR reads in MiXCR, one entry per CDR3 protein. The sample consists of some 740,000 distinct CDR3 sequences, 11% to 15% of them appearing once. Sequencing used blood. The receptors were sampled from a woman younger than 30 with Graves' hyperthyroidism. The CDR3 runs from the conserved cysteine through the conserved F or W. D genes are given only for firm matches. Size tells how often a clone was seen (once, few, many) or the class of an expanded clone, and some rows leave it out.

CASSLTAGDEQFF	TGTGCCAGCAGCTTAACAGCGGGAGATGAGCAGTTCTTC	TRBV7-3	TRBJ2-1	many	TRBD2
CASKSRDHSYEQYF	TGTGCCAGCAAGTCCCGGGACCATTCCTACGAGCAGTACTTC	TRBV2	TRBJ2-7	few	.
CATRSMIKNTEAFF	TGTGCCACACGTAGTATGATAAAGAACACTGAAGCTTTCTTT	TRBV19	TRBJ1-1	.	.
CASSSPRQGNYGYTF	TGTGCCAGCAGTTCCCCACGACAGGGGAACTATGGCTACACCTTC	TRBV6-1	TRBJ1-2	many	TRBD1
CASSFVSGRSYEQYF	TGTGCCAGCAGCTTCGTTAGCGGGAGAAGCTACGAGCAGTACTTC	TRBV7-2	TRBJ2-7	many	TRBD2
CASSSNYQPQHF	TGTGCCAGCAGCTCTAACTATCAGCCCCAGCATTTT	TRBV7-9	TRBJ1-5	.	.
CASSQTPASETQYF	TGTGCCAGCAGCCAGACTCCAGCTTCAGAGACCCAGTACTTC	TRBV7-9	TRBJ2-5	.	.
CASSERGRGDGANVLTF	TGTGCCAGCAGCGAAAGGGGGCGGGGAGACGGGGCCAACGTCCTGACTTTC	TRBV7-2	TRBJ2-6	few	.
CASTLGQAGYTF	TGTGCCAGCACCCTAGGCCAAGCCGGCTACACCTTC	TRBV12-3/TRBV12-4	TRBJ1-2	.	.
CASSRVAVHTGELFF	TGCGCCAGCTCACGTGTGGCAGTCCACACCGGGGAGCTGTTTTTT	TRBV4-3	TRBJ2-2	few	.
CASSPLIDRMYEQYF	TGTGCCAGCAGTCCCCTAATCGACAGAATGTACGAGCAGTACTTC	TRBV27	TRBJ2-7	few	.
CASSLVGGRSEQFF	TGTGCCAGCAGCTTAGTCGGGGGAAGGAGTGAGCAGTTCTTC	TRBV7-9	TRBJ2-1	many	.
CASSLAHAKTEQFF	TGTGCCAGCAGTTTAGCGCATGCGAAAACGGAGCAGTTCTTC	TRBV12-3/TRBV12-4	TRBJ2-1	many	.
CASSLGGWDTGELFF	TGTGCCAGCAGCTTGGGGGGGTGGGATACCGGGGAGCTGTTTTTT	TRBV11-2	TRBJ2-2	.	TRBD2
CASSPTGTGSRYEQYF	TGTGCCAGCAGCCCTACCGGGACAGGGAGCCGCTACGAGCAGTACTTC	TRBV6-2/TRBV6-3	TRBJ2-7	many	TRBD1
CASSLAGPAGYSNQPQHF	TGTGCCAGCAGCTTGGCGGGGCCAGCCGGGTATAGCAATCAGCCCCAGCATTTT	TRBV5-5	TRBJ1-5	many	.
CASSQDRLRNQPQHF	TGTGCCAGCAGCCAAGATCGGTTGCGCAATCAGCCCCAGCATTTT	TRBV3-1	TRBJ1-5	.	.
CASSQRSEAFF	TGTGCCAGCAGCCAAAGGTCGGAGGCTTTCTTT	TRBV12-3/TRBV12-4	TRBJ1-1	many	.
CASSPTDRRYQPQHF	TGTGCCAGCTCACCTACGGACAGGAGATATCAGCCCCAGCATTTT	TRBV18	TRBJ1-5	many	TRBD1
CASRPGTSNTEAFF	TGTGCCAGTAGACCCGGGACATCGAACACTGAAGCTTTCTTT	TRBV19	TRBJ1-1	many	.
CASSVAEGYNSPLHF	TGTGCCAGCAGCGTAGCTGAGGGCTATAATTCACCCCTCCACTTT	TRBV9	TRBJ1-6	.	.
CASSLHQANTEAFF	TGTGCCAGCAGTTTACACCAGGCGAACACTGAAGCTTTCTTT	TRBV12-3/TRBV12-4	TRBJ1-1	many	.
CASSEDRTYEQYF	TGTGCCAGCAGTGAAGACAGGACCTACGAGCAGTACTTC	TRBV2	TRBJ2-7	many	.
CASSFGAVSSYNEQFF	TGCGCCAGCAGCTTCGGGGCGGTGAGCTCCTACAATGAGCAGTTCTTC	TRBV5-1	TRBJ2-1	.	.
CATGGGARVFF	TGTGCCACAGGCGGCGGCGCAAGAGTGTTCTTC	TRBV6-1	TRBJ2-1	few	.
CASSRDHGEQFF	TGTGCCAGCAGCCGGGACCACGGTGAGCAGTTCTTC	TRBV3-1	TRBJ2-1	many	.
CASILQGNYGYTF	TGTGCCAGCATCCTACAGGGGAACTATGGCTACACCTTC	TRBV6-1	TRBJ1-2	few	TRBD1
CASSLRHPAGTSGYEQYF	TGTGCCAGCAGCTTGAGACATCCTGCCGGGACTAGCGGCTACGAGCAGTACTTC	TRBV7-2	TRBJ2-7	.	TRBD2
CASSYVKVTQETQYF	TGTGCCAGCAGTTACGTTAAGGTGACCCAAGAGACCCAGTACTTC	TRBV6-2/TRBV6-3	TRBJ2-5	.	.
CASSEGQGAGNQPQHF	TGTGCCAGCAGTGAAGGACAGGGGGCGGGCAATCAGCCCCAGCATTTT	TRBV2	TRBJ1-5	.	TRBD1
CASSQDAIPLNYGYTF	TGCGCCAGCAGCCAAGATGCGATACCTCTTAACTATGGCTACACCTTC	TRBV4-3	TRBJ1-2	many	.
CASSAFGRPEQGDTQYF	TGTGCCAGCAGTGCTTTCGGGAGGCCCGAGCAGGGAGATACGCAGTATTTT	TRBV6-1	TRBJ2-3	few	TRBD2
CASSQGVDEQYF	TGCGCCAGCAGCCAAGGGGTCGACGAGCAGTACTTC	TRBV4-1	TRBJ2-7	few	.
CASSRGQGGYGYTF	TGCGCCAGCAGCCGAGGACAGGGGGGGTATGGCTACACCTTC	TRBV4-3	TRBJ1-2	many	TRBD1
CASSRASAPYEQYF	TGTGCCAGCAGCCGGGCCTCGGCTCCCTACGAGCAGTACTTC	TRBV7-9	TRBJ2-7	few	.
CASSYPRYRNEQNRDGADTQYF	TGTGCCAGCAGTTACCCCCGCTACAGAAACGAGCAAAACCGGGACGGGGCAGATACGCAGTATTTT	TRBV6-2/TRBV6-3	TRBJ2-3	few	.
CATSRGTGTYEQYF	TGTGCCACCAGCCGGGGGACAGGCACCTACGAGCAGTACTTC	TRBV15	TRBJ2-7	few	TRBD1